This T cell receptor (beta chain) derives from a study of T-cell reconstitution after alpha-beta-depleted transplantation in children (dated by TCRdb to 2015 to 2016). Regarding the complete study: Using TCR repertoire profiling, the study quantitatively followed how T-cell immune reconstitution unfolded in children after TCRalphabeta/CD19-depleted allogeneic hematopoietic cell transplantation. Here is what the overall study found, with its caveats: Over the following months the frequencies of hyperexpanded clones went down, and after one year T-cell counts and TCRbeta diversity were mostly credited to newly produced T cells. The apparently early recovery of alphabetaT-cell counts about two months after transplant reportedly depended on only several hundred rapidly expanded clones that came from non-depleted graft cells. The high TCRbeta diversity at day 60 in some patients was ascribed to recipient T cells and intrathymic progenitors that had survived conditioning.

A word on this clonotype: No antigen is known for it. Given a much more abundant clone one base away, this may be a read error.

Inclusive of the bounding cysteine and phenylalanine, the CDR3 is 13 residues long. The retained sequence is limited to the CDR3, 39 bases, with the frame set at the first base. The time point tag for this specimen amounts to: day 60 (about 2 months) after transplantation. Taken with the paper, the label for treatment or condition translates to: allogeneic hematopoietic cell transplantation with graft depleted of TCRalphabeta T cells and CD19 B cells. Transplant recipients were children who received TCRalphabeta/CD19-depleted allogeneic hematopoietic cell grafts. To prepare the library, PCR was applied. This sample was sequenced with an Illumina HiSeq 2500. TCR libraries were prepared with molecular barcoding, using unique molecular identifiers to normalize TCRbeta repertoire quantification. TCRdb redid the processing of the public reads, applying fastp at Q25 and MiXCR, and retained in-frame beta chains. Every distinct CDR3 protein forms one entry, paired with its most common genes and DNA. This sample holds more than 40,000 distinct CDR3 sequences; roughly 8.7% were observed only once. Clones ranked in the top ten supply 27% of the sample.

Sequencing used PBMCs, mostly from graft donor cells, obtained 60 days after TCRalphabeta/CD19-depleted stem cell transplant. The sequence was obtained from a male patient aged 2-10 years who had a stem cell transplant for chronic granulomatous disease, so the T cells may come from the graft donor. The rearrangement joined TRBV12-3 or TRBV12-4 to TRBJ1-1; perhaps TRBD1 is the D gene, with 5 bases matching. The encoded CDR3 is CASTQGAPTKAFF. The DNA reads as follows: TGTGCCAGCACCCAAGGGGCGCCCACTAAAGCTTTCTTT.